These 26 T cell receptor beta chains share one sample of origin, sequenced in a study of blood T cell repertoires in COVID-19. Only in-frame clones appear in the TCRdb table, and some are missing; sequencing was by immunoSEQ multiplex PCR. The sample consists of some 390,000 clones, roughly 90% of them appearing once. The sequencing input was PBMCs or T cells enriched from blood (not recorded which). The receptors were sampled from a woman aged 30 to 39 who had recovered from COVID-19.

V usage is TRBV11-3 and J usage is TRBJ2-1, with 9 bases identical to TRBD1. The CDR3 length is 16 residues. Germline values: CDR1 SGHNT, CDR2 YENEEA. V lost 5 bases, J lost 1 base, and 6 bases stayed unmatched. For the CDR3, the DNA is TGTGCCAGCAGCGCGACAGGGGGTGGGTCCTACAATGAGCAGTTCTTC. Protein: CASSATGGGSYNEQFF.

This rearrangement joins TRBV2 to TRBJ1-6; 8 bases align to TRBD1. Germline V lookup: CDR1 SNHLY, CDR2 FYNNEI. The CDR3 runs to 14 residues. V was clipped by 6 bases and J by 9 bases; unmatched bases: 7. The CDR3 nucleotides are TGTGCCAGCAGGGTGGGGACAGGAGGTTCACCCCTCCACTTT. This encodes CASRVGTGGSPLHF.

The genes are TRBV27 and TRBJ1-3, with 8 bases aligning to TRBD1. Trimming at V came to 5 bases and at J to 2 bases, leaving 2 bases not matched to a gene. This CDR3 comprises 14 residues. Germline CDR1 reads MNHEY; CDR2 reads SMNVEV (reference sequence). The CDR3 DNA is TGTGCCAGCAGTCTACAGGGGGCTGGAAACACCATATATTTT. It codes for CASSLQGAGNTIYF.

This clone was seen more than once but under ten times. V gene TRBV7-2 combines with J gene TRBJ2-3; 7 bases agree with TRBD2. Germline CDR1 is SGHTA and CDR2 is FQGNSA. V was pared by 2 bases and J by 4 bases, with 6 bases of the junction left unmatched. There are 15 residues in the CDR3. The CDR3 nucleotides are TGTGCCAGCAGCTTAAAAGGCGGGGGTCCAGATACGCAGTATTTT. Translating it yields CASSLKGGGPDTQYF.

The rearrangement uses TRBV5-1 and TRBJ2-2; TRBD2 is a possible D gene (6 bases). With 3 bases removed from V and 6 bases from J, the gap between germline ends came to 9 bases. Germline assignment: CDR1 SGHRS and CDR2 YFSETQ. The CDR3 is made up of 13 amino acids. The DNA for the CDR3 is TGCGCCAGCAGCTGGTCGGGGGCCGGGGAGCTGTTTTTT. Translating gives CASSWSGAGELFF.

V is TRBV24-1 and J is TRBJ2-5; D gene unclear. The CDR3 is made up of 15 amino acids. V gave up 3 bases and J gave up 1 base, with 11 bases separating them. CDR1 is KGHDR, CDR2 SFDVKD, per germline. The CDR3 region is CATSDLTDFQETQYF. Here the CDR3 DNA reads TGTGCCACCAGTGATCTTACAGATTTCCAAGAGACCCAGTACTTC.

The chain links TRBV9 to TRBJ1-2, with 7 bases fitting TRBD1. The ends lost 3 bases at V and 2 bases at J; junction bases unmatched: 4. The length of the CDR3 is 14 residues. Germline loops: CDR1 SGDLS, CDR2 YYNGEE. The CDR3 nucleotides are TGTGCCAGCAGCGGTCGACAGGGCAACTATGGCTACACCTTC. Encoded protein: CASSGRQGNYGYTF.

The chain is built from TRBV3-1 (or the pseudogene TRBV3-2) and TRBJ1-3; tentative D call: TRBD1 (5 bases). This CDR3 contains 17 residues. Per the germline V gene, CDR1 is LGHDT and CDR2 is YNNKEL (reference sequence). V was trimmed by 0 bases and J by 0 bases, leaving 12 bases between them. This chain's CDR3 is CASSQDPGSPSGNTIYF. CDR3 in DNA: TGTGCCAGCAGCCAAGACCCAGGGTCCCCCTCTGGAAACACCATATATTTT.

This clone showed up just once. The chain recombines TRBV11-3 with TRBJ2-5; D ambiguous. V was trimmed by 1 base and J by 1 base, leaving 7 bases between them. Per germline, CDR1 SGHNT and CDR2 YENEEA. This CDR3 is built from 14 residues. CDR3 sequence reads: CASSLGGSQETQYF. Here the CDR3 DNA reads TGTGCCAGCAGCTTAGGAGGATCCCAAGAGACCCAGTACTTC.

This chain uses TRBV27 with TRBJ1-6, with D tentatively TRBD1 (6 bases). This CDR3 is 22 amino acids long. Looked up from germline, CDR1 is MNHEY and CDR2 is SMNVEV (reference sequence). Trimming cost V 4 bases and J 2 bases, with 30 bases left between them. CDR3 DNA sequence: TGTGCCAGCAGTTCGGGAGAGGCGCATGGACGGGGGGCGCTCCCCTATAATTCACCCCTCCACTTT. This encodes CASSSGEAHGRGALPYNSPLHF.

The V gene is TRBV24-1, the J gene TRBJ1-4; D unresolved. V lost 1 base to trimming and J lost 5 bases, with 4 bases between them. Per the germline V gene, CDR1 is KGHDR and CDR2 is SFDVKD. There are 13 residues in the CDR3. The CDR3: CATSDFLNEKLFF. The CDR3 nucleotides read TGTGCCACCAGTGATTTTCTAAATGAAAAACTGTTTTTT.

The chain combines TRBV9 with TRBJ2-2, with D possibly TRBD1 on 5 matching bases. The germline V gene encodes CDR1 SGDLS and CDR2 YYNGEE. Between the trimmed V and J ends, which lost 0 bases and 4 bases, there was a span of 10 bases. The CDR3 runs to 15 residues. The CDR3 is CASSVEAGFTGELFF. CDR3 nucleotides: TGTGCCAGCAGCGTAGAGGCAGGGTTCACCGGGGAGCTGTTTTTT.

This clone was seen only once. CDR3 region: CASSPPNRAGLYNEQFF. DNA for the CDR3: TGTGCCAGCTCACCACCTAATCGAGCGGGACTCTACAATGAGCAGTTCTTC. The genes are TRBV18 and TRBJ2-1; 7 bases map to TRBD2. The CDR3 runs 17 residues. Trimming removed 0 bases from V and 3 bases from J; junction bases left unmatched: 8. CDR1 is KGHSH and CDR2 is LQKENI in the germline V gene.

The chain employs TRBV4-3 and TRBJ2-1; maybe TRBD1 (7 bases). The V gene lost 2 bases and the J gene lost 4 bases, with 15 bases spanning the gap. The germline CDR1 and CDR2 sequences are LGHNA and YSLEER. The CDR3 covers 16 residues. The CDR3 nucleotides are TGCGCCAGCAGCCAATTTGGCGGGACAGAATACAATGAGCAGTTCTTC. Amino acid sequence: CASSQFGGTEYNEQFF.

The chain carries TRBV30 and TRBJ2-5; D call uncertain. The V and J ends lost 0 bases and 4 bases respectively, with 6 bases between them. The length of the CDR3 is 12 residues. Germline V gives CDR1 GTSNPN, CDR2 SVGIG (reference sequence). DNA for the CDR3: TGTGCCTGGAGTGTCAATAGAGAGACCCAGTACTTC. As protein: CAWSVNRETQYF.

This rearrangement joins TRBV5-1 to TRBJ2-5; the match to TRBD1 covers 11 bases. Germline CDR1 is SGHRS and CDR2 is YFSETQ. The CDR3 length is 16 residues. Unmatched junction bases numbered 11, after V lost 3 bases and J lost 7 bases. Here the CDR3 reads CASSSTRTGGRATQYF. The CDR3 DNA sequence: TGCGCCAGCAGCTCGACTCGGACAGGGGGCCGAGCGACCCAGTACTTC.

The CDR3 sequence: CASKRLGEADTQYF. The CDR3 DNA sequence: TGTGCCAGTAAACGTCTGGGAGAAGCAGATACGCAGTATTTT. The gene calls are TRBV19 and TRBJ2-3; D possibly corresponds to TRBD2 (5 bases). The CDR3 length is 14 residues. V lost 7 bases and J lost 4, with 15 bases in between. Germline loops: CDR1 LNHDA, CDR2 SQIVND (reference sequence).

J is TRBJ2-1 and V is TRBV15, with D uncertain. Trimming removed 1 base from V and 2 bases from J, with 9 bases in between. This CDR3 region has 15 residues. Germline-derived CDR1 and CDR2 are LNHNV and YYDKDF (reference sequence). The CDR3 DNA reads TGTGCCACCAGCAGAGCAAAAGCCCCCTACAATGAGCAGTTCTTC. Amino acids: CATSRAKAPYNEQFF.

The chain employs TRBV30 and TRBJ2-6; D possibly corresponds to TRBD2 (6 bases). Trimming removed 4 bases from V and 0 bases from J, with 13 bases in between. The CDR3 contains 16 residues. Germline V gives CDR1 GTSNPN, CDR2 SVGIG (reference sequence). The CDR3 is CAWNGGSLSGANVLTF. CDR3 sequence (DNA): TGTGCCTGGAATGGGGGGTCTCTCTCTGGGGCCAACGTCCTGACTTTC.

This rearrangement joins TRBV19 to TRBJ1-1, with D maybe TRBD1 (6 bases). Per germline, CDR1 LNHDA and CDR2 SQIVND (reference sequence). This CDR3 spans 16 amino acids. Trimming removed 5 bases from V and 0 bases from J, with 16 bases in between. The CDR3 DNA reads as TGTGCCAGTAGTCCCCGCCGACAGGTCATGAACACTGAAGCTTTCTTT. The encoded protein is CASSPRRQVMNTEAFF.

The gene calls are TRBV7-6 and TRBJ2-1; perhaps TRBD1 as D (6 bases). Germline CDR1 SGHVS, CDR2 FNYEAQ. The ends were cut back, 1 base at V and 4 bases at J, with 17 bases in the middle. The CDR3 covers 17 residues. The CDR3 DNA is TGTGCCAGCAGCTTAGGGGGCTACAGGGACCAGTACAATGAGCAGTTCTTC. It translates to CASSLGGYRDQYNEQFF.

The chain employs TRBV3-1 (or the pseudogene TRBV3-2) and TRBJ1-6, with 8 bases lining up with TRBD1. Germline V gene sequence: CDR1 LGHDT, CDR2 YNNKEL (reference sequence). Trimming cost V 1 base and J 7 bases; bases outside gene matches: 0. The CDR3 sequence is 14 residues long. The CDR3 bases are TGTGCCAGCAGCCAAGGACAGGGGAATTCACCCCTCCACTTT. It yields the protein CASSQGQGNSPLHF.

This sequence joins TRBV5-1 and TRBJ2-3; 10 bases map to TRBD1. Germline loops: CDR1 SGHRS, CDR2 YFSETQ. The CDR3 is made up of 14 amino acids. Germline trimming cut 3 bases from V and 8 bases from J; bases unmatched to any gene: 6. For the CDR3, the DNA is TGCGCCAGCAGCTCCGGACAGGGGGGCGGTACGCAGTATTTT. Translation gives CASSSGQGGGTQYF.

This chain joins TRBV12-5 and TRBJ1-1; TRBD1 might be the D (6 bases). CDR1 is LGHNT, CDR2 FRNRAP, per germline. CDR3 length: 18 amino acids. V was trimmed by 1 base and J by 3 bases, leaving 21 bases between them. CDR3 region: CASGLALRGLRPDTEAFF. In DNA form, the CDR3 reads TGTGCTAGTGGTTTGGCCCTCAGGGGATTAAGGCCGGACACTGAAGCTTTCTTT.

This clone appeared once. The chain joins TRBV2 to TRBJ2-5; D uncertain. The CDR3 spans 12 residues. Trimming shortened V by 8 bases and J by 1 base, and 8 bases separated the two germline ends. In germline, CDR1 is SNHLY, CDR2 FYNNEI. The CDR3 reads CASHPGQETQYF. CDR3 DNA sequence: TGTGCCAGCCACCCGGGCCAAGAGACCCAGTACTTC.

This clone was detected a few times. The CDR3 sequence is CASSPSGGALEQYF. DNA of the CDR3: TGTGCCAGCTCACCAAGCGGGGGGGCCCTCGAGCAGTACTTC. The genes are TRBV18 and TRBJ2-7; TRBD2 aligns across 10 bases. The CDR3 is 14 amino acids. Per the germline V gene, CDR1 is KGHSH and CDR2 is LQKENI. The V segment lost 2 bases and the J segment 6 bases; nucleotides outside the gene matches: 4.